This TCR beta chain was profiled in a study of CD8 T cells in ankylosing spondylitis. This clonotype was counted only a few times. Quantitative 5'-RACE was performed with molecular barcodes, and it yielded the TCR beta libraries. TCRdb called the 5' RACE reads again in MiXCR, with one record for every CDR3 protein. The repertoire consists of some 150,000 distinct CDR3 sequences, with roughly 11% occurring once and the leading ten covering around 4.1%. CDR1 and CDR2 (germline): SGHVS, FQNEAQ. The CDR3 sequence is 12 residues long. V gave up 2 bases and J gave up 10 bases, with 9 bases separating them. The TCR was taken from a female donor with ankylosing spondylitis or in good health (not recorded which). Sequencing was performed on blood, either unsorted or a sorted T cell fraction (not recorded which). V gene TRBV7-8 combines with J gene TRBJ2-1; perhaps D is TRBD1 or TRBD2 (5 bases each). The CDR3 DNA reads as TGTGCCAGCAGCTTAATGGGGGAAGAGCAGTTCTTC. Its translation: CASSLMGEEQFF.